This TCR beta chain was sequenced for a study of cytomegalovirus exposure and HLA in healthy donors. This clone showed up just a few times. Its target is not known. Primers included in the PCR were 60 Vbeta and 13 Jbeta primers. Generated by immunoSEQ multiplex PCR, the TCRdb table keeps only in-frame clones and is missing some. The table lists about 64,000 clones, 60% to 85% of them singletons. Though probably carrying unrecorded immune exposures, donors were nominally healthy at sampling. Study-wide results and caveats: In vitro testing confirmed a few CMV-associated chains as specific for CMV antigens. Sequencing had likely introduced a cluster of highly shared sequence variants as an artifact. Earlier results showed most TCR beta V segments being productive about 90% or about 30% of the time.

CDR1 and CDR2 (germline): SEHNR, FQNEAQ (reference sequence). Trimming took 6 bases from V and 6 from J, leaving 17 bases between them. CDR3 length equals 14 residues. This rearrangement joins TRBV7-9 to TRBJ1-1; tentatively, D is TRBD1 (5 bases). This clonotype was sampled from a male donor in good health and CMV-seropositive. The sample taken for sequencing was PBMCs. Here the CDR3 reads CASSPARGLPEAFF. Written as DNA, the CDR3 is TGTGCCAGCAGTCCAGCCCGGGGGTTACCTGAAGCTTTCTTT. The full variable domain, in which reference TRBV7-9 and TRBJ1-1 provide the parts outside the CDR3, is DTGVSQNPRHKITKRGQNVTFRCDPISEHNRLYWYRQTLGQGPEFLTYFQNEAQLEKSRLLSDRFSAERPKGSFSTLEIQRTEQGDSAMYLCASSPARGLPEAFFGQGTRLTVV.